The next 23 T cell receptor beta chains were all read from a single sample in a study of beta chain features in type 1 diabetes (dated by TCRdb to the late 2010s). Receptors were amplified or captured by the immunoSEQ multiplex PCR assay. The High Capacity cDNA Reverse Transcription Kit was used to reverse transcribe all of the isolated RNA, meaning that expressed TCRB transcripts were what got sequenced. TCRdb limited this immuneACCESS table to in-frame rearrangements with V and J called. A share of clones is missing; checked studies link under half to unresolved V genes, and the rest is unexplained. Here the sample has around 340,000 clones; 8% occur a single time. Less than 0.45% of the sample goes to the ten largest clones. The sequenced sample was central memory CD4+ T cells from blood. Receptors originate from a woman between 18 and 29 years old in good health.

Notes on this clone: The same CDR3 can be traced to other DNA sequences in this sample. The chain joins TRBV9 to TRBJ1-1; D is possibly TRBD1 (5 bases). Per germline, CDR1 SGDLS and CDR2 YYNGEE. The CDR3 sequence is 13 residues long. V was pared by 1 base and J by 3 bases, with 7 bases between. The CDR3 spells CASSVRGDTEAFF. In DNA, the CDR3 is TGTGCCAGCAGCGTAAGGGGTGACACTGAAGCTTTCTTT.

This clone was detected many times. The genes are TRBV9 and TRBJ1-2; D call uncertain. This CDR3 spans 14 amino acids. From germline, CDR1 is SGDLS and CDR2 YYNGEE. Trimming took 0 bases from V and 6 from J, leaving 12 bases between them. CDR3 amino acids: CASSVDSGFDGYTF. Written as DNA, the CDR3 is TGTGCCAGCAGCGTAGACAGTGGCTTTGATGGCTACACCTTC.

The chain carries TRBV11-3 and TRBJ1-4; D perhaps matches TRBD1 (6 bases). CDR3 length: 15 residues. V shed 4 bases and J shed 5 bases, with 14 bases lying between them. The germline CDR1 and CDR2 sequences are SGHNT and YENEEA. The CDR3 loop reads CASSSPGHSNEKLFF. The CDR3 DNA is TGTGCCAGCAGCTCGCCGGGACACTCAAATGAAAAACTGTTTTTT.

This clone was seen a handful of times. The rearrangement links TRBV4-3 to TRBJ1-4, with 7 bases matching TRBD1. The V segment lost 2 bases and the J segment 7 bases; nucleotides outside the gene matches: 7. The CDR3 contains 15 residues. Germline CDR1 LGHNA, CDR2 YSLEER. The CDR3 spells CASSQSGTAGEKLFF. CDR3 nucleotide sequence: TGCGCCAGCAGCCAATCCGGGACAGCCGGTGAAAAACTGTTTTTT.

Only a few counts were recorded for this clone. This rearrangement joins TRBV20-1 to TRBJ2-5; weak D call: TRBD2 (6 bases). Matching the DNA end better, TRBJ2-7 makes the J call doubtful. CDR3 length: 11 amino acids. CDR1 is DFQATT, CDR2 SNEGSKA, per germline (reference sequence). Here the CDR3 DNA reads TGCAGTTTACTACTAGCTTACGAGCAGTACTTC. Its protein product is CSLLLAYEQYF.

The chain joins TRBV7-8 to TRBJ2-7; D is uncertain. There are 13 residues in the CDR3. Germline V CDR1 and CDR2: SGHVS, FQNEAQ. V lost 6 bases, J lost 4 bases, and 13 bases lay in between. The CDR3 DNA follows: TGTGCCAGCAGTCCTGGCCGGCTTTACGAGCAGTACTTC. Amino acid sequence: CASSPGRLYEQYF.

The V and J genes are TRBV29-1 and TRBJ1-2; 10 bases fit TRBD1. V trimming: 1 base; J trimming: 3 bases; junction bases outside the gene matches: 2. The germline V gene has CDR1 SQVTM and CDR2 ANQGSEA. This CDR3 has 14 residues. CDR3 protein: CSVEGQGADYGYTF. In DNA, the CDR3 is TGCAGCGTTGAAGGACAGGGGGCGGACTATGGCTACACCTTC.

This clone has a handful of counts. The chain has TRBV2 and TRBJ2-2; TRBD1 matches at 8 bases. Germline V gene sequence: CDR1 SNHLY, CDR2 FYNNEI. Trimming cost V 8 bases and J 4 bases; bases outside gene matches: 9. The CDR3 has 15 residues. CDR3 sequence: CASGFQGASTGELFF. The CDR3 coding sequence is TGTGCCAGCGGATTCCAGGGGGCTAGCACCGGGGAGCTGTTTTTT. Complete variable domain (other parts from reference TRBV2 and TRBJ2-2): EPEVTQTPSHQVTQMGQEVILRCVPISNHLYFYWYRQILGQKVEFLVSFYNNEISEKSEIFDDQFSVERPDGSNFTLKIRSTKLEDSAMYFCASGFQGASTGELFFGEGSRLTVL.

This clone showed up just a few times. The chain employs TRBV2 and TRBJ2-7, with D possibly being TRBD1 (6 bases). The germline V and J ends were trimmed by 6 bases and 3 bases, with 12 bases remaining between them. This CDR3 has 13 residues. Germline CDR1 is SNHLY and CDR2 is FYNNEI. The CDR3 is CASRQGPIYEQYF. CDR3 in DNA: TGTGCCAGCAGACAGGGACCCATCTACGAGCAGTACTTC.

The chain is built from TRBV5-6 and TRBJ2-1; a possible D gene is TRBD2 (5 bases). Trimming removed 0 bases at V and 5 bases at J, with 9 bases between. Per the germline V gene, CDR1 is SGHDT and CDR2 is YYEEEE. The CDR3 length is 14 residues. CDR3 bases: TGTGCCAGCAGCTTGGAAGGAGGAAACAATGAGCAGTTCTTC. This codes for CASSLEGGNNEQFF.

This clone was counted only a few times. The chain carries TRBV4-3 and TRBJ2-7; weak D call: TRBD1 (5 bases). Germline lookup yields CDR1 LGHNA and CDR2 YSLEER. The CDR3 contains 14 residues. The V end was cut by 2 bases, the J end by 4 bases, with 12 bases between. CDR3 in amino acids: CASSQQRGTYEQYF. CDR3 DNA: TGCGCCAGCAGCCAACAAAGGGGAACTTACGAGCAGTACTTC.

The gene calls are TRBV15 and TRBJ1-5; 9 nucleotides agree with TRBD1. The germline CDR1 and CDR2 sequences are LNHNV and YYDKDF (reference sequence). The CDR3 consists of 16 residues. Unmatched junction bases numbered 6, after V lost 4 bases and J lost 2 bases. The CDR3 DNA is TGTGCCACCAGCACCAGACAGGGGGTAGGCAATCAGCCCCAGCATTTT. It encodes CATSTRQGVGNQPQHF.

There are a few counts of this clone. CDR3 residues: CASSVDSSWEQYF. For the CDR3, the DNA is TGTGCCAGTTCGGTAGACTCTTCGTGGGAGCAGTACTTC. The gene calls are TRBV19 and TRBJ2-7; D gene ambiguous. CDR3 length: 13 amino acids. The V end lost 8 bases, the J end lost 7 bases, and 18 bases lay between the germline ends. Germline CDR1 reads LNHDA; CDR2 reads SQIVND (reference sequence).

The rearrangement joins TRBV9 to TRBJ2-7, with 10 bases fitting TRBD1. V lost 2 bases and J lost 0; bases outside the gene matches: 5. The germline gives CDR1 SGDLS, CDR2 YYNGEE. This CDR3 has 16 residues. The CDR3 nucleotides are TGTGCCAGCAGCGTGGGGACAGGGGTACCCTCCTACGAGCAGTACTTC. It specifies CASSVGTGVPSYEQYF.

This clone was picked up many times. The chain is built from TRBV7-2 and TRBJ2-3; TRBD1 or TRBD2 may be the D gene (5 bases each). CDR1 SGHTA and CDR2 FQGNSA come from the germline V gene. The CDR3 runs to 16 residues. V lost 3 bases and J lost 1, with 14 bases in between. CDR3 amino acids: CASSLRSRGGTDTQYF. The CDR3 DNA sequence: TGTGCCAGCAGCTTGAGGTCGAGGGGAGGCACAGATACGCAGTATTTT.

This clone was recorded a few times. The chain carries TRBV20-1 and TRBJ2-1; no clear D gene. This CDR3 is 11 amino acids long. Deletions cut 5 bases from V and 8 bases from J, with 10 bases between. The germline gives CDR1 DFQATT, CDR2 SNEGSKA (reference sequence). The CDR3 protein is CSAFKSHEQFF. The CDR3 nucleotides are TGCAGTGCTTTCAAGTCCCATGAGCAGTTCTTC.

V and J are TRBV29-1 and TRBJ2-1; D is unresolved. V lost 4 bases to trimming and J lost 9 bases, with 13 bases between them. This CDR3 is built from 12 residues. In germline, CDR1 is SQVTM, CDR2 ANQGSEA. The DNA of the CDR3 is TGCAGCGTTGGCGAGAGAGGAAGTGAGCAGTTCTTC. Its translation is CSVGERGSEQFF.

This clone was picked up a small number of times. The V and J genes are TRBV6-1 and TRBJ2-1, with 13 nucleotides matching TRBD2. The CDR3 totals 19 residues. After removal of 0 bases from V and 7 bases from J, the junction contained 12 bases not matched to a gene. Germline assignment: CDR1 MNHNS and CDR2 SASEGT. The CDR3 DNA is TGTGCCAGCAGTGAAGCGCTTCCGCGACTAGCGGGAGGTCTGAATGAGCAGTTCTTC. Residues: CASSEALPRLAGGLNEQFF.

The chain has TRBV4-3 and TRBJ2-6; perhaps TRBD1 as D (6 bases). V lost 0 bases to trimming and J lost 1 base, with 13 bases between them. CDR3 length equals 18 residues. Looked up from germline, CDR1 is LGHNA and CDR2 is YSLEER. The CDR3 DNA reads TGCGCCAGCAGCCAAGACGGGCAGGGGAAGTCTGGGGCCAACGTCCTGACTTTC. Its protein product is CASSQDGQGKSGANVLTF.

This rearrangement joins TRBV7-2 to TRBJ2-1; maybe TRBD2 (5 bases). Germline loops: CDR1 SGHTA, CDR2 FQGNSA. Between the trimmed V and J ends, which lost 5 bases and 16 bases, there was a span of 15 bases. The CDR3 has 11 residues. DNA for the CDR3: TGTGCCAGCAGCCTACCTAGCTATCCCTTCTTC. Translation gives CASSLPSYPFF.

The rearrangement links TRBV7-2 to TRBJ2-1; 10 bases are shared with TRBD2. The CDR3 runs to 15 residues. Trimming took 5 bases from V and 4 from J; bases not matched to a gene: 5. Germline-derived CDR1 and CDR2 are SGHTA and FQGNSA. CDR3 amino acids: CASSPGLAAYNEQFF. The CDR3 DNA is TGTGCCAGCAGCCCTGGACTAGCGGCTTACAATGAGCAGTTCTTC. The full variable domain, completed using reference TRBV7-2 and TRBJ2-1, is GAGVSQSPSNKVTEKGKDVELRCDPISGHTALYWYRQSLGQGLEFLIYFQGNSAPDKSGLPSDRFSAERTGGSVSTLTIQRTQQEDSAVYLCASSPGLAAYNEQFFGPGTRLTVL.

V usage is TRBV7-9 and J usage is TRBJ2-5; unclear D gene. CDR1 is SEHNR, CDR2 FQNEAQ, per germline (reference sequence). V was pared by 8 bases and J by 3 bases, with 4 bases between. The CDR3 length is 10 residues. CDR3: CASGEETQYF. DNA of the CDR3: TGTGCCAGCGGCGAAGAGACCCAGTACTTC.

The rearrangement uses TRBV19 and TRBJ2-1; 8 nucleotides line up with TRBD2. V was pared by 10 bases and J by 6 bases, with 11 bases of the junction left unmatched. The CDR3 extends over 14 amino acids. From germline, CDR1 is LNHDA and CDR2 SQIVND (reference sequence). CDR3 sequence (DNA): TGTGCCACCCAGGGACTAGTTCCTTCCAATGAGCAGTTCTTC. Translating gives CATQGLVPSNEQFF.